One T cell receptor (beta chain) is described in this entry. Its binding antigen is unknown. One base away there is no much larger clone; base qualities are not given. The protocol used for the library was PCR. Sequencing was performed on an Illumina HiSeq 2500. Molecular barcoding was employed in the preparation of TCR libraries, with unique molecular identifiers being used to normalize TCRbeta repertoire quantification. The public sequencing data were trimmed at Q25 with fastp and processed into clonotypes with MiXCR by TCRdb, which kept only in-frame beta chains. Under each unique CDR3 protein, matching rows form one entry showing the most common genes and DNA. The sample table records some 290,000 distinct CDR3 sequences; 9.9% of these occur just once. The ten largest clonotypes hold 10% of the sample. The CDR3 covers 15 residues, taking in both the cysteine and the phenylalanine. Only the CDR3 portion is preserved as DNA: 45 bases, with reading frame beginning at the first base. The germline V gene supplies CDR1 SGDLS and CDR2 YYNGEE. V sheds 3 bases and J sheds 0 bases, leaving 10 bases between their ends.

This entry is derived from a study of T-cell reconstitution after alpha-beta-depleted transplantation in children (dated by TCRdb to the mid-2010s). A note on the overall study: The study quantitatively tracked T-cell immune reconstitution after TCRalphabeta/CD19-depleted allogeneic hematopoietic cell transplantation in children using TCR repertoire profiling.

This clonotype was obtained from a human donor who donated a stem cell graft to a child with SCID. The chain is made from TRBV9 and TRBJ1-5; there is no confident call for the D gene. Source: PBMCs from the stem cell graft donor, taken from the stem cell graft. The CDR3 reads as follows: CASSGGGNSNQPQHF. The bases are TGTGCCAGCAGCGGGGGAGGGAATAGCAATCAGCCCCAGCATTTT.